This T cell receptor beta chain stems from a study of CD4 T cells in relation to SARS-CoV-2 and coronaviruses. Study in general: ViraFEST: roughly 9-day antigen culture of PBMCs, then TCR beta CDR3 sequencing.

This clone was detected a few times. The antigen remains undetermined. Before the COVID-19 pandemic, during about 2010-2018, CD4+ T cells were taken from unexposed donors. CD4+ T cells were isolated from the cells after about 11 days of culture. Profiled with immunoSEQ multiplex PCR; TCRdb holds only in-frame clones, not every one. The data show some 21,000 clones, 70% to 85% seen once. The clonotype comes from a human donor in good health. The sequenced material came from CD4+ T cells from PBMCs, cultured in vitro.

The chain's CDR3 is CASSQATVGNTIYF. Here the CDR3 DNA reads TGTGCCAGCAGCCAAGCAACAGTGGGGAACACCATATATTTT. This sequence joins TRBV3-1 (or the pseudogene TRBV3-2) and TRBJ1-3; D gene ambiguous. CDR3 size: 14 residues. Trimming shortened V by 1 base and J by 7 bases, and 11 bases separated the two germline ends. Germline CDR1 is LGHDT and CDR2 is YNNKEL (reference sequence).